Listed here is a single T cell receptor beta chain. The antigen remains unidentified. This CDR3 has 14 residues. CDR1 and CDR2 (germline): SGHRS, YFSETQ. Using a J-beta primer mix together with a sample-barcoded 5' primer, a second PCR was run for about 6 to 11 cycles. One entry per CDR3 protein, called by TCRdb with MiXCR from the 5' RACE reads. This table has just under 750,000 distinct CDR3 sequences, about 20% appearing once. This sample is part of a study of blood T cells in healthy people across ages. Study-wide points: Measured against age, TCR beta diversity per million T cells decreased in a roughly linear manner.

The chain carries TRBV5-1 and TRBJ2-7; tentative D call: TRBD2 (5 bases). TRBJ2-1 explains the end of the DNA better; the J call may be wrong. The source material was blood. The source is a man in his 70s in good health. The CDR3 nucleotides read TGCGCCAGCAGCTTTGAGCGGAGCCACGATGAGCAGTTCTTC. Translated, it gives CASSFERSHDEQFF.